This entry is about one TCR beta chain. Its antigen is not identified. Some clones are missing from TCRdb's copy, which holds only in-frame ones; the method was immunoSEQ multiplex PCR. The sample lists approximately 59,000 clones, around four fifths occurring once. Trimming took off 6 bases at V and 4 bases at J, with 7 bases between the two ends. The CDR3 spans 12 residues. Looked up from germline, CDR1 is SNHLY and CDR2 is FYNNEI. These data are taken from a study of OX40 agonist ivuxolimab in advanced cancers. Study-wide results and limits: With doses of 0.1 to 3.0 mg/kg, CD4+ and CD8+ blood T cells had undergone clonal expansion by week 6. Among expanded peripheral T cells, antigen specificity went undetermined.

This clonotype was obtained from an adult with an advanced solid tumor such as melanoma, head and neck, liver or kidney cancer. This chain connects TRBV2 to TRBJ1-5, with D maybe TRBD1 (6 bases). The source was CD4+ or CD8+ T cells sorted from blood, collected in a trial of the OX40 agonist ivuxolimab. CDR3: CASSTGNQPQHF. As DNA, the CDR3 is TGTGCCAGCAGCACAGGGAATCAGCCCCAGCATTTT.